This TCR beta chain was identified during a study of cytomegalovirus exposure and HLA in healthy donors. Points on this clone: Its antigen is currently unknown.

Per the germline V gene, CDR1 is MNHEY and CDR2 is SMNVEV (reference sequence). V was pared by 5 bases and J by 9 bases, with 10 bases of the junction left unmatched. The CDR3 totals 14 residues. Findings and caveats of the study: Cytomegalovirus association was listed for about 180 TCR beta chains.

TCRdb's table, derived via immunoSEQ multiplex PCR, lists solely in-frame clones and lacks some. The sample lists about 240,000 clones; 75% to 90% were seen once. The sequence came from a woman in her twenties or thirties in good health and CMV-seropositive. The sample taken for sequencing was PBMCs. The chain couples TRBV27 to TRBJ2-7; 10 bases are shared with TRBD1. The CDR3 nucleotides read TGTGCCAGCAGTCCGGGACAGGGGAAAGAAGGGCAGTACTTC. It is translated as CASSPGQGKEGQYF.